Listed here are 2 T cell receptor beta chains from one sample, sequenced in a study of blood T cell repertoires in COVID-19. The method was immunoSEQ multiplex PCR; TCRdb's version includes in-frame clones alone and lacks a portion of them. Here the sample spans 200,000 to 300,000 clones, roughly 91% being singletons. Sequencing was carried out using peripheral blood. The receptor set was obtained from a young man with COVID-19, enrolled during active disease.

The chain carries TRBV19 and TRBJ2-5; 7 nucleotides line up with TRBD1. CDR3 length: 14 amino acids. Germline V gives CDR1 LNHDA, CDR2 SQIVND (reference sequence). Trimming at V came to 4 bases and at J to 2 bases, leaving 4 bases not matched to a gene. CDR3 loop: CASSTLRGQETQYF. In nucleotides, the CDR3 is TGTGCCAGTAGTACTCTCAGGGGGCAAGAGACCCAGTACTTC.

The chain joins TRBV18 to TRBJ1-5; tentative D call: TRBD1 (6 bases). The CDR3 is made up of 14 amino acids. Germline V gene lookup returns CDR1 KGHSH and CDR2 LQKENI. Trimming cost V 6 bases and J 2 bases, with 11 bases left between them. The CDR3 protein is CASSRPGGNQPQHF. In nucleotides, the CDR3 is TGTGCCAGCTCCCGGCCAGGGGGCAATCAGCCCCAGCATTTT.